These T cell receptor beta chains were read from a single sample in a study of patients and donors after allogeneic stem cell transplantation. TCRdb re-called the RT-PCR reads with MiXCR, one entry per CDR3 protein. Of more than 850,000 distinct CDR3 sequences in the sample, more than 15% were seen once. The sequenced sample consisted of blood, either unsorted or a sorted T cell fraction (not recorded which). The source is a human donor who was either an allogeneic HSCT recipient or a stem cell or donor lymphocyte infusion donor (not recorded which). It is not recorded whose cells these are; they may come from a transplant donor. The conserved cysteine and the conserved F or W are not part of the CDR3 here.

CDR3 protein	J gene	V gene	CDR3 length
ASSSPRLADYEQY	TRBJ2-7	TRBV11-3	13
ASSFPSEGPGGSPLH	TRBJ1-6	TRBV7-9	15
ASSEAQGPSTEAF	TRBJ1-1	TRBV6-1	13
ASSRRGAGGELF	TRBJ2-2	TRBV4-2	12
ASSQGTGGNYGYT	TRBJ1-2	TRBV4-1	13
ASREGPLYGYT	TRBJ1-2	TRBV6-1	11
ASSSRASGYNEQF	TRBJ2-1	TRBV7-9	13
ASSVGASVGYNEQF	TRBJ2-1	TRBV5-6	14
ASSGRQASSTDTQY	TRBJ2-3	TRBV7-6	14
ASSVDRTGRIH	TRBJ1-6	TRBV9	11
ASSLDEAGQY	TRBJ2-7	TRBV5-1	10
SARGPGRREKLF	TRBJ1-4	TRBV20-1	12
ASRHRTLRGNEQF	TRBJ2-1	TRBV12-3/TRBV12-4	13
ASSLGASGGDTQY	TRBJ2-3	TRBV5-1	13
ASSVLPGVEQY	TRBJ2-7	TRBV9	11
SARDNVAGGVEQY	TRBJ2-7	TRBV20-1	13
ASRDARDGYT	TRBJ1-2	TRBV7-9	10
ASSLDVGLEQF	TRBJ2-1	TRBV5-1	11
ASRMTSGRARGTGELF	TRBJ2-2	TRBV12-3/TRBV12-4	16
ASSLKGPNTDTQY	TRBJ2-3	TRBV5-4	13
ASSEQGTSGNEQF	TRBJ2-1	TRBV6-1	13
ASTGDRTNQPQH	TRBJ1-5	TRBV6-2/TRBV6-3	12
SATGTSGGTEQY	TRBJ2-7	TRBV20-1	12
SAGSGFYEQY	TRBJ2-7	TRBV20-1	10
SARDNSQTGAGNTIY	TRBJ1-3	TRBV20-1	15
ASSLKMETQY	TRBJ2-5	TRBV27	10
SARILAGSYNEQF	TRBJ2-1	TRBV20-1	13
ATGTYSYNEQF	TRBJ2-1	TRBV24-1	11
ASSFSSSGANTGELF	TRBJ2-2	TRBV6-5	15
SVFQQGKRGYT	TRBJ1-2	TRBV29-1	11
SAPSETTYEQY	TRBJ2-7	TRBV20-1	11
ASSDRNSGANVLT	TRBJ2-6	TRBV27	13
SVQGLTGELF	TRBJ2-2	TRBV29-1	10
ASSLDRGLQDEQY	TRBJ2-7	TRBV12-3/TRBV12-4	13
ASSEWTSTDTQY	TRBJ2-3	TRBV10-2	12
ASSSRLARAVYNEQF	TRBJ2-1	TRBV12-3/TRBV12-4	15
ASSLVAPSADTGELF	TRBJ2-2	TRBV5-6	15
AWSVHLAGYNEQF	TRBJ2-1	TRBV30	13
ASSRGLVEQY	TRBJ2-7	TRBV12-3/TRBV12-4	10
ASSIQGDGYT	TRBJ1-2	TRBV12-3/TRBV12-4	10
ASSPFGEQF	TRBJ2-1	TRBV7-2	9
ASSLFGGTGELF	TRBJ2-2	TRBV12-3/TRBV12-4	12
ASSYNLAGATQY	TRBJ2-3	TRBV6-5	12
ASRAGTSGGRPTDTQY	TRBJ2-3	TRBV5-4	16